This passage covers 24 T cell receptor beta chains from one sample sequenced in a study of blood T cell repertoires in COVID-19. Generated by immunoSEQ multiplex PCR, the TCRdb table keeps only in-frame clones and is missing some. The data show about 110,000 clones, with about 70% seen just once and 0.8% to 1% held by the top ten. The sample was peripheral blood. These receptor sequences come from a human donor with acute or convalescent COVID-19. The donor label of this sample is uncertain.

This clone has only one observation. The V gene is TRBV6-5, the J gene TRBJ2-3, with 10 bases identical to TRBD1. This CDR3 contains 15 residues. The germline CDR1 and CDR2 sequences are MNHEY and SVGAGI. V was pared by 6 bases and J by 1 base, with 4 bases of the junction left unmatched. CDR3 protein: CASRDRGYGTDTQYF. DNA of the CDR3: TGTGCCAGCAGGGACAGGGGGTACGGCACAGATACGCAGTATTTT.

The V call is TRBV5-1, the J call TRBJ2-2; maybe TRBD2 (5 bases). The CDR3 totals 13 residues. The germline CDR1 and CDR2 sequences are SGHRS and YFSETQ. Trimming cost V 1 base and J 6 bases, with 7 bases left between them. In DNA, the CDR3 is TGCGCCAGCAGCTTGCGCGGGTCCGGGGAGCTGTTTTTT. This sequence encodes CASSLRGSGELFF.

This clone appeared once. This sequence joins TRBV3-1 (or the pseudogene TRBV3-2) and TRBJ2-3, with 11 positions matching TRBD2. There are 16 residues in the CDR3. J was trimmed by 6 bases and V by 0 bases; bases with no gene match: 5. Looked up from germline, CDR1 is LGHDT and CDR2 is YNNKEL (reference sequence). The CDR3 reads CASSQDRSGGADTQYF. The CDR3 nucleotides read TGTGCCAGCAGCCAAGATCGTAGCGGGGGGGCCGATACGCAGTATTTT.

The V and J genes are TRBV27 and TRBJ1-1; D call uncertain. CDR1 is MNHEY, CDR2 SMNVEV, per germline (reference sequence). The CDR3 totals 11 residues. CDR3 in amino acids: CATPWNTEAFF. As DNA, the CDR3 is TGTGCTACTCCGTGGAACACTGAAGCTTTCTTT.

This sequence joins TRBV3-1 (or the pseudogene TRBV3-2) and TRBJ2-3, with no clear D. V shed 1 base and J shed 4 bases, with 3 bases lying between them. Germline lookup yields CDR1 LGHDT and CDR2 YNNKEL (reference sequence). The CDR3 totals 12 residues. In nucleotides, the CDR3 is TGTGCCAGCAGCCAAGGGCCAGATACGCAGTATTTT. Its translation is CASSQGPDTQYF.

The V call is TRBV21-1, the J call TRBJ2-2; the table's D call, TRBD2, was not checked against the DNA. TRBV21-1 is labeled a pseudogene. This CDR3 region has 18 residues. The CDR3 DNA sequence: TGTGCCAGCAGCAAGGGACTAGCGGGGGGTTCGAACACCGGGGAGCTGTTTTTT. Translated, it gives CASSKGLAGGSNTGELFF.

Sample share makes this clone medium-sized. V is TRBV27 and J is TRBJ1-2; 9 positions match TRBD1. The CDR3 loop spans 13 amino acids. Germline CDR1 MNHEY, CDR2 SMNVEV (reference sequence). V gave up 6 bases and J gave up 4 bases; unmatched junction bases: 3. CDR3 residues: CASRMTGGYGYTF. DNA of the CDR3: TGTGCCAGCAGGATGACAGGGGGCTATGGCTACACCTTC.

V is TRBV30 and J is TRBJ1-6, with TRBD1 matching over 7 bases. The trim removed 0 bases at V and 9 bases at J, leaving 5 bases unmatched. Germline assignment: CDR1 GTSNPN and CDR2 SVGIG (reference sequence). The CDR3 consists of 14 residues. The CDR3: CAWSVLGGVSPLHF. CDR3 bases: TGTGCCTGGAGTGTACTAGGGGGCGTTTCACCCCTCCACTTT.

The genes are TRBV24-1 and TRBJ1-2; D perhaps matches TRBD1 (6 bases). Per the germline V gene, CDR1 is KGHDR and CDR2 is SFDVKD. The CDR3 loop spans 13 amino acids. The ends were cut back, 2 bases at V and 5 bases at J, with 8 bases in the middle. The CDR3 loop reads CATSDYQGYGYTF. CDR3 bases: TGTGCCACCAGTGATTACCAGGGGTATGGCTACACCTTC.

The rearrangement uses TRBV4-1 and TRBJ1-5; no reliable D call. The V end lost 8 bases, the J end lost 3 bases, and 20 bases lay between the germline ends. The CDR3 extends over 16 amino acids. CDR1 is MGHRA, CDR2 YSYEKL, per germline. The CDR3 spells CASSHSPSEFNQPQHF. In DNA, the CDR3 is TGCGCCAGCTCCCATTCCCCCAGCGAATTCAATCAGCCCCAGCATTTT.

This chain connects TRBV6-1 to TRBJ2-1; 9 bases map to TRBD2. V dropped 3 bases and J dropped 7; count of bases not matched to a gene: 1. Germline V lookup: CDR1 MNHNS, CDR2 SASEGT. The CDR3 is 13 amino acids. CDR3 amino acids: CASSELAGNEQFF. The DNA of the CDR3 is TGTGCCAGCAGTGAGCTAGCGGGGAATGAGCAGTTCTTC.

This rearrangement joins TRBV27 to TRBJ2-7; a weak D match, TRBD2 (5 bases). Trimming stripped 3 bases from V and 0 bases from J, with 12 bases between. CDR3 length: 15 amino acids. Germline V CDR1 and CDR2: MNHEY, SMNVEV (reference sequence). CDR3 loop: CASSFVSGSSYEQYF. The CDR3 DNA reads as TGTGCCAGCAGTTTCGTGAGCGGTAGCTCCTACGAGCAGTACTTC.

The chain combines TRBV19 with TRBJ1-4; 8 bases fit TRBD1. V trimming: 5 bases; J trimming: 4 bases; junction bases outside the gene matches: 6. Germline V gene sequence: CDR1 LNHDA, CDR2 SQIVND (reference sequence). This CDR3 is built from 15 residues. CDR3 DNA sequence: TGTGCCAGTAGTCTTGCAGGACAGGGTAATGAAAAACTGTTTTTT. Translated, it gives CASSLAGQGNEKLFF.

The sample holds one count of this clone. The chain combines TRBV3-1 (or the pseudogene TRBV3-2) with TRBJ2-3; D is undetermined. The CDR3 runs to 13 residues. V was shortened by 1 base and J by 4 bases, with 6 bases between the two germline ends. The germline V gene has CDR1 LGHDT and CDR2 YNNKEL (reference sequence). The CDR3 DNA is TGTGCCAGCAGCCAAGCAGTTGCAGATACGCAGTATTTT. Translation: CASSQAVADTQYF.

V is TRBV3-1 (or the pseudogene TRBV3-2) and J is TRBJ2-2; D remains ambiguous. The CDR3 loop spans 15 amino acids. Per the germline V gene, CDR1 is LGHDT and CDR2 is YNNKEL (reference sequence). V was pared by 2 bases and J by 3 bases, with 10 bases between. For the CDR3, the DNA is TGTGCCAGCAGCCAACGAGGCGGTTACACCGGGGAGCTGTTTTTT. It codes for CASSQRGGYTGELFF.

The V gene is TRBV5-1, the J gene TRBJ1-5, with 9 bases aligning to TRBD1. CDR3 length equals 13 residues. V trimming: 4 bases; J trimming: 7 bases; junction bases outside the gene matches: 3. Germline-derived CDR1 and CDR2 are SGHRS and YFSETQ. CDR3 sequence: CASSPGQGQPQHF. CDR3 sequence (DNA): TGCGCCAGCAGCCCGGGACAGGGACAGCCCCAGCATTTT. The full variable domain, rest sourced from reference TRBV5-1 and TRBJ1-5, is KAGVTQTPRYLIKTRGQQVTLSCSPISGHRSVSWYQQTPGQGLQFLFEYFSETQRNKGNFPGRFSGRQFSNSRSEMNVSTLELGDSALYLCASSPGQGQPQHFGDGTRLSIL.

The chain joins TRBV4-2 to TRBJ1-2; no clear D. V was cut by 0 bases and J by 8 bases, with 19 bases left in between. From germline, CDR1 is LGHNA and CDR2 YNFKEQ. The CDR3 length is 16 residues. The CDR3 is CASSQDLGLDRGGYTF. As DNA, the CDR3 is TGTGCCAGCAGCCAAGATCTCGGTCTAGATCGGGGAGGCTACACCTTC.

The chain recombines TRBV10-1 with TRBJ1-4, with 7 bases identical to TRBD1. CDR3 length: 13 amino acids. With V trimmed by 6 bases and J by 3 bases, 1 base remained unmatched. Germline values: CDR1 WNHNN, CDR2 SYGVQD (reference sequence). This CDR3 reads CASRQGPNEKLFF. In DNA form, the CDR3 reads TGCGCCAGCAGACAGGGGCCTAATGAAAAACTGTTTTTT.

The V gene is TRBV5-8, the J gene TRBJ1-2, with 11 bases fitting TRBD1. The J segment lost 5 bases and the V segment lost 3 bases, leaving 9 bases of the junction unmatched. The CDR3 consists of 16 residues. CDR1 and CDR2 from the germline V gene are SGHTS and YDEGEE. CDR3 coding DNA: TGTGCCAGCAGCTCTACCGGGACAGGGGGTCCTTATGGCTACACCTTC. It specifies CASSSTGTGGPYGYTF.

This clone was detected only a few times. The V call is TRBV27, the J call TRBJ1-5, with D unresolved. The CDR3 extends over 13 amino acids. From germline, CDR1 is MNHEY and CDR2 SMNVEV (reference sequence). V gave up 1 base and J gave up 5 bases, with 6 bases separating them. DNA of the CDR3: TGTGCCAGCAGTTTATTGGCTTATCAGCCCCAGCATTTT. It encodes CASSLLAYQPQHF.

The chain uses TRBV3-1 (or the pseudogene TRBV3-2) and TRBJ2-7, with TRBD1 identical over 10 bases. Germline CDR1 is LGHDT and CDR2 is YNNKEL (reference sequence). This CDR3 contains 15 residues. V shed 3 bases and J 2 bases; nucleotides not matched to a gene: 4. CDR3 bases: TGTGCCAGCAGCCAGAGGACAGGGGGACCCTACGAGCAGTACTTC. Its protein is CASSQRTGGPYEQYF.

The chain joins TRBV19 to TRBJ2-3, with D unresolved. Germline V CDR1 and CDR2: LNHDA, SQIVND (reference sequence). V was shortened by 0 bases and J by 1 base, with 8 bases between the two germline ends. The CDR3 is 15 amino acids. The CDR3 loop is CASSIDLSGTDTQYF. Here the CDR3 DNA reads TGTGCCAGTAGTATAGATCTATCTGGCACAGATACGCAGTATTTT. The variable domain in full, completed from reference TRBV19 and TRBJ2-3, reads DGGITQSPKYLFRKEGQNVTLSCEQNLNHDAMYWYRQDPGQGLRLIYYSQIVNDFQKGDIAEGYSVSREKKESFPLTVTSAQKNPTAFYLCASSIDLSGTDTQYFGPGTRLTVL.

The V call is TRBV2, the J call TRBJ2-7; D might be TRBD1 (5 bases). The CDR3 extends over 15 amino acids. The V and J ends lost 7 bases and 0 bases respectively, with 16 bases between them. Germline-derived CDR1 and CDR2 are SNHLY and FYNNEI. CDR3 bases: TGTGCCAGCAATAGTAAACAGGTTAGCTCCTACGAGCAGTACTTC. This gives the protein CASNSKQVSSYEQYF.

In this sample, this clone is medium-sized. The chain couples TRBV19 to TRBJ1-1; D is possibly TRBD1 (6 bases). The CDR3 covers 15 residues. Germline V CDR1 and CDR2: LNHDA, SQIVND (reference sequence). V was trimmed by 6 bases and J by 2 bases, leaving 16 bases between them. The CDR3 loop is CASSPDSLFNTEAFF. As DNA, the CDR3 is TGTGCCAGTAGCCCGGACAGTCTTTTTAACACTGAAGCTTTCTTT.